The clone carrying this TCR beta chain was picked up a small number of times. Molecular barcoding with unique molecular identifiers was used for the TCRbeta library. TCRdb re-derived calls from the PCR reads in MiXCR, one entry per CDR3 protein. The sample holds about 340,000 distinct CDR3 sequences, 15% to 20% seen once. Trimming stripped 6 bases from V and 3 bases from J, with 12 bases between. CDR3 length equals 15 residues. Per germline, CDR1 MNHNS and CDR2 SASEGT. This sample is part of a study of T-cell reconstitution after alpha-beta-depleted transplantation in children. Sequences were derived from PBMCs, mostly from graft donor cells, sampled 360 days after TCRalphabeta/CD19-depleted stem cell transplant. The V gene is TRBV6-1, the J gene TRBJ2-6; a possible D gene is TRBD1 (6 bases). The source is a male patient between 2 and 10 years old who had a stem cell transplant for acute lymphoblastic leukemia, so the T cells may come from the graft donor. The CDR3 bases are TGTGCCAGCAGACCACAGGGACATGGGGCCAACGTCCTGACTTTC. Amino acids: CASRPQGHGANVLTF.